The 10 T cell receptor beta chains presented below share a single source sample, sequenced in a study of blood T cell repertoires in COVID-19. Data came from immunoSEQ multiplex PCR; TCRdb stores just in-frame clones and leaves some out. The sample lists 60,000 to 75,000 clones, roughly 91% occurring once. Sequencing was done on a sample of peripheral blood. The receptors were sampled from a human donor in a cohort sampled during active COVID-19.

This chain links TRBV6-5 with TRBJ2-5, with D maybe TRBD1 (5 bases). The V end was cut by 0 bases, the J end by 2 bases, with 10 bases between. The length of the CDR3 is 15 residues. Germline-derived CDR1 and CDR2 are MNHEY and SVGAGI. CDR3 nucleotides: TGTGCCAGCAGTTACTCGATCAGGGAACAAGAGACCCAGTACTTC. Its protein product is CASSYSIREQETQYF.

The chain combines TRBV15 with TRBJ1-1, with TRBD1 identical over 8 bases. The CDR3 length is 16 residues. From germline, CDR1 is LNHNV and CDR2 YYDKDF (reference sequence). V lost 2 bases, J lost 0 bases, and 5 bases stayed unmatched. CDR3 bases: TGTGCCACCAGCAGACCCACAGGGGGGTTGAACACTGAAGCTTTCTTT. Translated: CATSRPTGGLNTEAFF. The full variable domain, in which reference TRBV15 and TRBJ1-1 provide the parts outside the CDR3, is DAMVIQNPRYQVTQFGKPVTLSCSQTLNHNVMYWYQQKSSQAPKLLFHYYDKDFNNEADTPDNFQSRRPNTSFCFLDIRSPGLGDTAMYLCATSRPTGGLNTEAFFGQGTRLTVV.

The rearrangement links TRBV6-5 to TRBJ2-3; 8 positions match TRBD1. Germline V CDR1 and CDR2: MNHEY, SVGAGI. V gave up 10 bases and J gave up 10 bases; unmatched junction bases: 10. There are 12 residues in the CDR3. CDR3 bases: TGTGCCATTGCGAGACAGGGGCCCGCGCAGTATTTT. It translates to CAIARQGPAQYF.

The V call is TRBV9, the J call TRBJ2-6; 9 bases are shared with TRBD2. The CDR3 is 19 residues long. The V and J ends lost 4 bases and 1 base, in that order; junction bases with no gene match: 12. Germline V gives CDR1 SGDLS, CDR2 YYNGEE. CDR3 in amino acids: CASSFGTSGYYSGANVLTF. The CDR3 nucleotides are TGTGCCAGCAGCTTCGGTACTAGCGGGTATTATTCTGGGGCCAACGTCCTGACTTTC.

The genes are TRBV5-6 and TRBJ2-6; D gene unclear. Germline V lookup: CDR1 SGHDT, CDR2 YYEEEE. V gave up 4 bases and J gave up 2 bases, with 7 bases separating them. The CDR3 length is 14 residues. Here the CDR3 DNA reads TGTGCCAGCAGCCCTGGAGCTGGGGCCAACGTCCTGACTTTC. Translating gives CASSPGAGANVLTF.

The chain combines TRBV6-2 or TRBV6-3 with TRBJ1-1, with D maybe TRBD1 (5 bases). V lost 6 bases and J 0 bases, leaving 20 bases between the germline ends. Germline V gives CDR1 MNHEY, CDR2 SVGEGT. The CDR3 is made up of 17 amino acids. This CDR3 is CASSHKLMTDLNTEAFF. The CDR3 DNA reads as TGTGCCAGCAGCCACAAACTCATGACAGATTTGAACACTGAAGCTTTCTTT.

This clone was recorded once. This chain connects TRBV7-3 to TRBJ2-1, with a possible D match to TRBD2 (6 bases). The CDR3 runs to 14 residues. The germline CDR1 and CDR2 sequences are SGHTA and FQGTGA. V was trimmed by 8 bases and J by 2 bases, leaving 13 bases between them. CDR3 nucleotides: TGTGCCAGCCGTCTAGCGAGCACCTACAATGAGCAGTTCTTC. As protein: CASRLASTYNEQFF.

The chain uses TRBV5-1 and TRBJ1-6; D is ambiguous. In germline, CDR1 is SGHRS, CDR2 YFSETQ. Trimming shortened V by 4 bases and J by 10 bases, and 15 bases separated the two germline ends. The CDR3 covers 14 residues. The CDR3 nucleotides read TGCGCCAGCAGCCTACCCCGGCCAGGATCACCCCTCCACTTT. Translated: CASSLPRPGSPLHF.

This chain uses TRBV19 with TRBJ2-3; D gene uncertain. The CDR3 spans 13 residues. Trimming cost V 1 base and J 3 bases, with 5 bases left between them. Looked up from germline, CDR1 is LNHDA and CDR2 is SQIVND (reference sequence). As DNA, the CDR3 is TGTGCCAGTAGTATAGGTCAGACAGATACGCAGTATTTT. As protein: CASSIGQTDTQYF. Looking up the rest from reference TRBV19 and TRBJ2-3 gives the full variable domain: DGGITQSPKYLFRKEGQNVTLSCEQNLNHDAMYWYRQDPGQGLRLIYYSQIVNDFQKGDIAEGYSVSREKKESFPLTVTSAQKNPTAFYLCASSIGQTDTQYFGPGTRLTVL.

V is TRBV19 and J is TRBJ2-3, with TRBD2 matching 10 bases. The CDR3 length is 16 residues. The germline V gene has CDR1 LNHDA and CDR2 SQIVND (reference sequence). V lost 4 bases, J lost 4 bases, and 8 bases stayed unmatched. The CDR3 here is CASSTSSGSRADTQYF. CDR3 nucleotide sequence: TGTGCCAGTAGTACCTCTAGCGGGAGTCGGGCAGATACGCAGTATTTT. Looking up the rest from reference TRBV19 and TRBJ2-3 gives the full variable domain: DGGITQSPKYLFRKEGQNVTLSCEQNLNHDAMYWYRQDPGQGLRLIYYSQIVNDFQKGDIAEGYSVSREKKESFPLTVTSAQKNPTAFYLCASSTSSGSRADTQYFGPGTRLTVL.